Listed here are 2 T cell receptor beta chains from one sample, sequenced in a study of T cell responses to AZD1222 COVID-19 vaccine. Method: immunoSEQ multiplex PCR; TCRdb's copy keeps in-frame clones and lacks some. The sample has more than 110,000 clones. The sample taken for sequencing was peripheral blood. The receptors derive from an adult in good health.

The chain employs TRBV24-1 and TRBJ2-3, with 10 bases that match TRBD2. The J segment lost 1 base and the V segment lost 6 bases, leaving 3 bases of the junction unmatched. Per the germline V gene, CDR1 is KGHDR and CDR2 is SFDVKD. The CDR3 extends over 15 amino acids. The CDR3 spells CATSPAGGRTDTQYF. The DNA of the CDR3 is TGTGCCACCAGTCCAGCGGGGGGGCGCACAGATACGCAGTATTTT.

This chain links TRBV4-3 with TRBJ1-4; D remains ambiguous. Deletions cut 1 base from V and 2 bases from J, with 11 bases between. CDR1 is LGHNA and CDR2 is YSLEER in the germline V gene. The CDR3 loop spans 16 amino acids. The CDR3 loop reads CASSQVGRHTNEKLFF. CDR3 DNA: TGCGCCAGCAGCCAAGTCGGCAGGCACACTAATGAAAAACTGTTTTTT.